Listed below are T cell receptor beta chains from one sample, sequenced in a study of blood T cell repertoires in COVID-19. The method was immunoSEQ multiplex PCR; TCRdb's version includes in-frame clones alone and lacks a portion of them. This sample has nearly 250,000 clones, with about nine tenths found just once. Sequencing input: peripheral blood. Source of these receptors: an older woman who had recovered from COVID-19. The CDR3 runs from the conserved cysteine through the conserved F or W. A D gene is named only where the DNA matches it firmly. Clone size is given for some rows only: seen once, a few or many times, or a class if the clone is expanded.

size	J	length	V	D	CDR3	DNA
few	TRBJ2-5	13	TRBV6-5	.	CASSYSKRETQYF	TGTGCCAGCAGTTACTCGAAGAGAGAGACCCAGTACTTC
.	TRBJ1-2	15	TRBV6-5	.	CASLANDRRIYGYTF	TGTGCCAGCCTAGCGAATGACAGAAGGATCTATGGCTACACCTTC
.	TRBJ2-2	14	TRBV19	.	CATNLGLNTGELFF	TGTGCCACGAACCTGGGACTTAACACCGGGGAGCTGTTTTTT
.	TRBJ1-4	15	TRBV6-5	.	CASSYVSRGSEKLFF	TGTGCCAGCAGTTACGTAAGCCGGGGGAGTGAAAAACTGTTTTTT
many	TRBJ1-5	14	TRBV6-4	.	CARDYLQTDNPQHF	TGTGCCAGGGACTACCTTCAAACTGACAATCCCCAGCATTTT
.	TRBJ2-3	13	TRBV29-1	.	CSVEGGGTDTQYF	TGCAGCGTGGAAGGGGGGGGCACAGATACGCAGTATTTT
.	TRBJ2-1	12	TRBV27	.	CASSLTENEQFF	TGTGCCAGCAGCCTAACAGAGAATGAGCAGTTCTTC
once	TRBJ1-5	14	TRBV27	.	CASSLFGEDQPQHF	TGTGCCAGCAGTTTATTTGGGGAGGATCAGCCCCAGCATTTT
.	TRBJ1-4	15	TRBV14	.	CASSQSLLQGEKLFF	TGTGCCAGCAGCCAAAGTCTGCTTCAGGGGGAAAAACTGTTTTTT
.	TRBJ2-5	12	TRBV5-1	.	CASRDTQETQYF	TGCGCCAGCAGGGACACCCAAGAGACCCAGTACTTC
.	TRBJ2-7	14	TRBV6-5	.	CASGDRGPAYEQYF	TGTGCCAGCGGGGATCGGGGTCCGGCGTACGAGCAGTACTTC